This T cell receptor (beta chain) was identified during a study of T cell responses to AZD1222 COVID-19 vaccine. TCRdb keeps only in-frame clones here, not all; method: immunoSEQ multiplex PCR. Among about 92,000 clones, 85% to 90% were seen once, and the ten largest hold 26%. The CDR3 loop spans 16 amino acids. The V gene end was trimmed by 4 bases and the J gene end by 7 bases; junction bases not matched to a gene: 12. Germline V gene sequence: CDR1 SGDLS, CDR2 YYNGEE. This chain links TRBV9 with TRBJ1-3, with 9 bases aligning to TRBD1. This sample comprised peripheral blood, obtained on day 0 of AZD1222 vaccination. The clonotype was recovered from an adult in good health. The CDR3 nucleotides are TGTGCCAGCAGCCCATCAATAGGACAGGGGAGTAACACCATATATTTT. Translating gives CASSPSIGQGSNTIYF. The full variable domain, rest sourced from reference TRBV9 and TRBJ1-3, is DSGVTQTPKHLITATGQRVTLRCSPRSGDLSVYWYQQSLDQGLQFLIQYYNGEERAKGNILERFSAQQFPDLHSELNLSSLELGDSALYFCASSPSIGQGSNTIYFGEGSWLTVV.